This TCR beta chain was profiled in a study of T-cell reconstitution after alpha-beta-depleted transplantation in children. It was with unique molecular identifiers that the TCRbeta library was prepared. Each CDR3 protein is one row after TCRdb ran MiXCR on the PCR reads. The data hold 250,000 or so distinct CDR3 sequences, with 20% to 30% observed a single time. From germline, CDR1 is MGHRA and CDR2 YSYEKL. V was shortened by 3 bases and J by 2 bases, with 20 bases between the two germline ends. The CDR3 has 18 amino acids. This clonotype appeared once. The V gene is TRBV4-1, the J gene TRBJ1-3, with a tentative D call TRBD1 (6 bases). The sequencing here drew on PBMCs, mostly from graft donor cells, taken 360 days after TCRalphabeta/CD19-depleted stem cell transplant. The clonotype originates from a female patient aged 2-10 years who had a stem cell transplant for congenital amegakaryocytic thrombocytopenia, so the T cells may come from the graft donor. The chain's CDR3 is CASSQGHGVVPPGNTIYF. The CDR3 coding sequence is TGCGCCAGCAGCCAGGGACACGGGGTAGTTCCTCCTGGAAACACCATATATTTT.